The clone carrying this T cell receptor (beta chain) is a singleton in its sample. This CDR3 region has 12 residues. Between the trimmed V and J ends, which lost 4 bases and 3 bases, there was a span of 8 bases. Germline-derived CDR1 and CDR2 are SQVTM and ANQGSEA. The sample comes from a study of blood T cell repertoires in COVID-19. As for the study in general: The origin of the acute and convalescent COVID-19 samples was the United States, Italy and Spain. Sources were T cells, B-cell-depleted T cells, or PBMCs; the material itself was cDNA or gDNA.

Original analysis: It was from reference gene primer amplification that nucleated cell counts were estimated. The assay was immunoSEQ multiplex PCR, and TCRdb's table has in-frame clones only and misses some. V and J calls and clone size are given by that table; D and trimming were obtained from the DNA. There are around 70,000 clones in the sample; 60% to 85% occur only once, and roughly 21% lies in the top ten. The TCR sequence derives from a man in his sixties or seventies with acute or convalescent COVID-19. V gene TRBV29-1 combines with J gene TRBJ2-3; no reliable D call. Sample: peripheral blood. CDR3 in amino acids: CSVVLETDTQYF. CDR3 DNA sequence: TGCAGCGTTGTCCTAGAGACAGATACGCAGTATTTT.